The 32 T cell receptor beta chains given below trace back to one sample, sequenced in a study of T cells in Graves' hyperthyroidism and ophthalmopathy. Researchers amplified the TCR beta CDR3 regions from RNA transcripts. A set of HTBI primers served as the primers for a first-round RT-PCR of the TCR CDR3. TCRdb re-called the multiplex PCR reads through MiXCR, storing one row per CDR3 protein. The table lists about 180,000 distinct CDR3 sequences, over 7.5% of them singletons. The sequenced sample consisted of blood. The source is a woman between 18 and 29 years old with Graves' hyperthyroidism that later progressed to Graves' ophthalmopathy.

The sample holds a few counts of this clonotype. A much larger clone lies one base from this, so it may be a read error. The chain joins TRBV9 to TRBJ2-2, with D uncertain. The CDR3 is made up of 13 amino acids. Germline CDR1 SGDLS, CDR2 YYNGEE. CDR3 bases: TGTGCCGGCAGCGTAGGAGTCACCGGGGAGCTGTTTTTT. Its translation is CAGSVGVTGELFF. Combining the CDR3 with reference TRBV9 and TRBJ2-2 gives the whole variable domain DSGVTQTPKHLITATGQRVTLRCSPRSGDLSVYWYQQSLDQGLQFLIQYYNGEERAKGNILERFSAQQFPDLHSELNLSSLELGDSALYFCAGSVGVTGELFFGEGSRLTVL.

This clonotype showed up many times. The chain carries TRBV3-1 and TRBJ2-5; 7 nucleotides match TRBD2. From germline, CDR1 is LGHDT and CDR2 YNNKEL (reference sequence). The V and J ends lost 2 bases and 3 bases, in that order; junction bases with no gene match: 9. The CDR3 loop spans 16 amino acids. The CDR3: CASSQPLAERKETQYF. The CDR3 coding sequence is TGTGCCAGCAGCCAACCCCTAGCGGAACGTAAAGAGACCCAGTACTTC.

This clonotype was counted many times. This chain uses TRBV19 with TRBJ1-1; D possibly corresponds to TRBD1 (6 bases). The CDR3 runs to 14 residues. Germline V gene sequence: CDR1 LNHDA, CDR2 SQIVND (reference sequence). The ends were cut back, 1 base at V and 4 bases at J, with 10 bases in the middle. CDR3 sequence (DNA): TGTGCCAGTAGTATAGCAGGGGTGAGCACTGAAGCTTTCTTT. It codes for CASSIAGVSTEAFF. Supplemented by reference TRBV19 and TRBJ1-1, the full variable domain reads DGGITQSPKYLFRKEGQNVTLSCEQNLNHDAMYWYRQDPGQGLRLIYYSQIVNDFQKGDIAEGYSVSREKKESFPLTVTSAQKNPTAFYLCASSIAGVSTEAFFGQGTRLTVV.

This clonotype was found many times. The CDR3 DNA is TGTGCCAGCGTGGGTGTAGGAATGAATGAGCAGTTCTTC. Residues: CASVGVGMNEQFF. The V call is TRBV2, the J call TRBJ2-1; D gene ambiguous. This CDR3 has 13 amino acids. V was pared by 8 bases and J by 7 bases, with 15 bases between. Germline values: CDR1 SNHLY, CDR2 FYNNEI.

The CDR3 DNA is TGTGCCATCAGCGCTGGACTAGCGCTGTTCTTC. This translates into CAISAGLALFF. The rearrangement joins TRBV10-3 to TRBJ2-1; 9 bases align to TRBD2. The ends lost 6 bases at V and 15 bases at J; junction bases unmatched: 6. Germline assignment: CDR1 ENHRY and CDR2 SYGVKD. The CDR3 has 11 amino acids.

This clonotype was detected only a few times. The V and J genes are TRBV5-6 and TRBJ2-7; 10 nucleotides line up with TRBD2. V gave up 4 bases and J gave up 7 bases; unmatched junction bases: 17. The CDR3 consists of 17 residues. The germline V gene encodes CDR1 SGHDT and CDR2 YYEEEE. The CDR3 DNA reads as TGTGCCAGCAGCCCGGGACTAGCGAACCCTTCATTGGGGGAGCAGTACTTC. Translating it yields CASSPGLANPSLGEQYF.

This clonotype was counted many times. The chain recombines TRBV4-1 with TRBJ2-7; D not resolved. The CDR3 has 14 residues. Germline V gene sequence: CDR1 MGHRA, CDR2 YSYEKL. V lost 4 bases to trimming and J lost 5 bases, with 15 bases between them. The CDR3 coding sequence is TGCGCCAGCAGCCCCCTCCCGGCGTACGACGAGCAGTACTTC. Translating gives CASSPLPAYDEQYF.

Concerning this clonotype: A much larger clone differs from this one at a single base, so this may be a read error. The chain uses TRBV6-1 and TRBJ2-7; 8 positions match TRBD1. Germline values: CDR1 MNHNS, CDR2 SASEGT. The J segment lost 0 bases and the V segment lost 5 bases, leaving 9 bases of the junction unmatched. The CDR3 has 16 residues. The CDR3 DNA sequence: TGTGCCAGCAGTCTCTCCCCCCAGGGGGCCTCCTACGAGCAGTACTTC. It specifies CASSLSPQGASYEQYF.

This clonotype was seen a handful of times. A read error is possible here, since a much larger clone lies one base away. The chain recombines TRBV27 with TRBJ2-3; no reliable D call. The germline gives CDR1 MNHEY, CDR2 SMNVEV (reference sequence). The CDR3 is 14 amino acids. CDR3 sequence reads: CASSIIQSTDTRYF. CDR3 bases: TGTGCCAGCAGTATCATACAAAGCACAGATACGCGGTATTTT.

This clonotype was observed at least ten times. The rearrangement uses TRBV19 and TRBJ1-2; D ambiguous. This CDR3 comprises 15 residues. The V and J ends lost 5 bases and 1 base respectively, with 14 bases between them. The germline V gene encodes CDR1 LNHDA and CDR2 SQIVND (reference sequence). In DNA form, the CDR3 reads TGTGCCAGTAGTCCCCCGGCCGGGGATAACTATGGCTACACCTTC. This encodes CASSPPAGDNYGYTF.

In its sample, this clonotype was seen many times. This chain uses TRBV7-3 with TRBJ2-1; D tentatively fits TRBD1 or TRBD2 (5 bases each). Germline V gene sequence: CDR1 SGHTA, CDR2 FQGTGA. This CDR3 spans 20 amino acids. V was pared by 1 base and J by 7 bases, with 29 bases between. Written as DNA, the CDR3 is TGTGCCAGCAGCTTAATATCCCTAAGGTCCCGGGACGAAAAGGTGAATGAGCAGTTCTTC. Translated: CASSLISLRSRDEKVNEQFF.

This clonotype was counted at least ten times. The gene calls are TRBV2 and TRBJ2-7; D not certain. Germline CDR1 is SNHLY and CDR2 is FYNNEI. The CDR3 spans 11 residues. Trimming left V 5 bases short and J 3 bases short, with 5 bases between. CDR3 protein: CASSWDYEQYF. The CDR3 DNA reads as TGTGCCAGCAGTTGGGACTACGAGCAGTACTTC.

This clonotype was detected ten times or more. V usage is TRBV20-1 and J usage is TRBJ2-5; TRBD2 aligns across 7 bases. The germline gives CDR1 DFQATT, CDR2 SNEGSKA (reference sequence). J gave up 5 bases and V 2 bases, and 11 bases lay outside the gene matches. The CDR3 has 15 amino acids. CDR3 residues: CSARSLAGERETQYF. The CDR3 DNA sequence: TGCAGTGCTAGATCTCTGGCGGGAGAGCGGGAGACCCAGTACTTC.

This clonotype was observed at least ten times. The junction and the germline gene differ at one end; a read error may be behind it. This chain uses TRBV7-3 with TRBJ2-3, with 7 bases fitting TRBD1. This CDR3 region has 15 residues. CDR1 and CDR2 from the germline V gene are SGHTA and FQGTGA. CDR3 residues: CASSLVGGRTGTQYF. Here the CDR3 DNA reads TGTGCCAGCAGCTTAGTAGGGGGACGGACAGGTACGCAGTATTTT.

This clonotype was observed at least ten times. The chain is built from TRBV5-8 and TRBJ2-5, with D perhaps TRBD1 (6 bases). In germline, CDR1 is SGHTS, CDR2 YDEGEE. The CDR3 sequence is 15 residues long. Trimming left V 1 base short and J 5 bases short, with 15 bases between. For the CDR3, the DNA is TGTGCCAGCAGCTTGCAAAACAGGGTCGAGGAGACCCAGTACTTC. Amino acid sequence: CASSLQNRVEETQYF.

This clonotype was observed at least ten times. The rearrangement links TRBV30 to TRBJ1-1; 7 bases line up with TRBD1. The CDR3 covers 12 residues. V was clipped by 1 base and J by 7 bases; unmatched bases: 3. The germline V gene has CDR1 GTSNPN and CDR2 SVGIG (reference sequence). This chain's CDR3 is CAWSANRGEAFF. CDR3 in DNA: TGTGCCTGGAGTGCGAACAGGGGTGAAGCTTTCTTT.

The V gene is TRBV9, the J gene TRBJ1-5; 8 bases agree with TRBD1. CDR1 and CDR2 (germline): SGDLS, YYNGEE. The CDR3 contains 15 residues. The trim removed 4 bases at V and 7 bases at J, leaving 10 bases unmatched. CDR3 nucleotide sequence: TGTGCCAGCAGCCCCACAGGGGGTATGGGACAGCCCCAGCATTTT. Translation: CASSPTGGMGQPQHF.

This clonotype was detected ten times or more. V gene TRBV4-1 combines with J gene TRBJ1-2; D is perhaps TRBD1 (5 bases). CDR3 length equals 14 residues. The V end lost 4 bases, the J end lost 8 bases, and 17 bases lay between the germline ends. Germline loops: CDR1 MGHRA, CDR2 YSYEKL. CDR3 in amino acids: CASSPGQYGVGYTF. The CDR3 region has the DNA TGCGCCAGCAGCCCTGGACAATACGGTGTAGGCTACACCTTC.

This clonotype was detected ten times or more. This chain connects TRBV19 to TRBJ2-7; 9 bases fit TRBD1. There are 14 residues in the CDR3. Germline CDR1 reads LNHDA; CDR2 reads SQIVND (reference sequence). V gave up 6 bases and J gave up 5 bases; unmatched junction bases: 8. The CDR3 is CASRPGQGRNEQYF. In DNA form, the CDR3 reads TGTGCCAGTAGACCGGGACAGGGTCGTAACGAGCAGTACTTC.

In this sample, this clonotype turned up many times. This chain uses TRBV12-3 or TRBV12-4 with TRBJ1-4, with 7 bases matching TRBD1. The CDR3 runs 15 residues. J was trimmed by 6 bases and V by 4 bases; bases with no gene match: 8. The CDR3 sequence: CASSSPGQRDEKLFF. The CDR3 DNA reads as TGTGCCAGCAGTTCCCCGGGACAGAGGGATGAAAAACTGTTTTTT.

Worth noting for this clonotype: A read error may explain this, as a much larger clone is one base away. The rearrangement joins TRBV7-9 to TRBJ1-1; TRBD1 aligns across 7 bases. CDR1 and CDR2 from the germline V gene are SEHNR and FQNEAQ (reference sequence). J lost 7 bases, V lost 2 bases, and 10 bases had no gene match. CDR3 length: 15 amino acids. The CDR3 protein is CASSLRGQGGHEAFF. CDR3 coding DNA: TGTGCCAGCAGCTTAAGGGGGCAGGGCGGGCATGAAGCTTTCTTT.

Ten or more counts support this clonotype. The chain couples TRBV24-1 to TRBJ2-7, with D perhaps TRBD1 (5 bases). V lost 1 base and J lost 2, with 14 bases in between. CDR3 length equals 16 residues. CDR1 is KGHDR and CDR2 is SFDVKD in the germline V gene. The CDR3 is CATSDLSETVTYEQYF. The DNA for the CDR3 is TGTGCCACCAGTGATTTATCAGAGACAGTAACCTACGAGCAGTACTTC.

The table lists this clonotype with many counts. The rearrangement joins TRBV19 to TRBJ1-2; 8 bases line up with TRBD1. The CDR3 covers 16 residues. Germline values: CDR1 LNHDA, CDR2 SQIVND (reference sequence). Trimming removed 4 bases from V and 4 bases from J; junction bases left unmatched: 11. The CDR3 coding sequence is TGTGCCAGTAGTACCCGACGGACAGGGCCCTTCTATGGCTACACCTTC. As protein: CASSTRRTGPFYGYTF. Combining the CDR3 with reference TRBV19 and TRBJ1-2 gives the whole variable domain DGGITQSPKYLFRKEGQNVTLSCEQNLNHDAMYWYRQDPGQGLRLIYYSQIVNDFQKGDIAEGYSVSREKKESFPLTVTSAQKNPTAFYLCASSTRRTGPFYGYTFGSGTRLTVV.

There are many counts of this clonotype. The rearrangement uses TRBV6-2 or TRBV6-3 and TRBJ1-2; D perhaps matches TRBD1 (5 bases). The CDR3 length is 14 residues. Trimming stripped 6 bases from V and 0 bases from J, with 11 bases between. CDR1 is MNHEY, CDR2 SVGEGT, per germline. CDR3 region: CASSRDGPNYGYTF. Written as DNA, the CDR3 is TGTGCCAGCAGCCGGGACGGACCTAACTATGGCTACACCTTC.

The chain links TRBV6-7 to TRBJ1-1; 8 positions match TRBD1. TRBV6-7 is an open reading frame whose function is uncertain. The CDR3 sequence is 15 residues long. The V and J ends lost 6 bases and 3 bases, in that order; junction bases with no gene match: 9. The CDR3: CASRYGQGGDTEAFF. The DNA for the CDR3 is TGTGCCAGCAGGTATGGACAGGGAGGCGACACTGAAGCTTTCTTT.

This clonotype was seen many times. The rearrangement joins TRBV7-8 to TRBJ2-1, with TRBD1 matching over 8 bases. The V and J ends lost 5 bases and 7 bases, in that order; junction bases with no gene match: 4. CDR3 length: 13 amino acids. Germline-derived CDR1 and CDR2 are SGHVS and FQNEAQ. CDR3 coding DNA: TGTGCCAGCAGCAAAGACAGGGGAAATGAGCAGTTCTTC. Translated, it gives CASSKDRGNEQFF.

In this sample, this clonotype turned up a few times. The chain employs TRBV7-9 and TRBJ2-2; D remains ambiguous. The CDR3 runs 13 residues. V shed 8 bases and J shed 3 bases, with 10 bases lying between them. Germline V gene sequence: CDR1 SEHNR, CDR2 FQNEAQ (reference sequence). CDR3 sequence reads: CASPSPYTGELFF. For the CDR3, the DNA is TGTGCCAGCCCCAGCCCATACACCGGGGAGCTGTTTTTT. Variable domain in full (rest from reference TRBV7-9 and TRBJ2-2): DTGVSQNPRHKITKRGQNVTFRCDPISEHNRLYWYRQTLGQGPEFLTYFQNEAQLEKSRLLSDRFSAERPKGSFSTLEIQRTEQGDSAMYLCASPSPYTGELFFGEGSRLTVL.

This clonotype has ten or more counts. The CDR3 region is CSAMPRTSGSNEQFF. The DNA for the CDR3 is TGCAGTGCCATGCCTCGGACTAGCGGGAGCAATGAGCAGTTCTTC. The rearrangement links TRBV20-1 to TRBJ2-1; 13 bases are a match to TRBD2. J was trimmed by 6 bases and V by 6 bases; bases with no gene match: 8. From germline, CDR1 is DFQATT and CDR2 SNEGSKA (reference sequence). This CDR3 has 15 residues.

In its sample, this clonotype was seen many times. J is TRBJ1-6 and V is TRBV11-1, with D possibly TRBD1 on 6 matching bases. Germline values: CDR1 SGHAT, CDR2 FQDESV (reference sequence). Trimming left V 3 bases short and J 0 bases short, with 18 bases between. The CDR3 extends over 19 amino acids. CDR3 region: CASSFGPGHASSYNSPLHF. CDR3 coding DNA: TGTGCCAGCAGCTTTGGCCCGGGACACGCGAGCTCCTATAATTCACCCCTCCACTTT.

The rearrangement uses TRBV20-1 and TRBJ1-5, with D perhaps TRBD1 (5 bases). This CDR3 has 13 residues. V shed 5 bases and J shed 5 bases, with 13 bases lying between them. Looked up from germline, CDR1 is DFQATT and CDR2 is SNEGSKA (reference sequence). CDR3 protein: CSARRGLDQPQHF. The CDR3 coding sequence is TGCAGTGCTCGTCGGGGCCTGGATCAGCCCCAGCATTTT.

With regard to this clonotype: The junction shows a germline mismatch at one end, possibly a read error. This sequence joins TRBV20-1 and TRBJ2-7; D is uncertain. Looked up from germline, CDR1 is DFQATT and CDR2 is SNEGSKA (reference sequence). There are 13 residues in the CDR3. The CDR3 coding sequence is TGCAGTGCTAGAGGTCTCGACTCCTACGAGCAGCACTTC. This translates into CSARGLDSYEQHF.

This clonotype was observed many times. This chain links TRBV12-3 or TRBV12-4 with TRBJ2-3; D is ambiguous. V was shortened by 3 bases and J by 2 bases, with 6 bases between the two germline ends. This CDR3 region has 13 residues. CDR3: CASSLSYTDTQYF. DNA for the CDR3: TGTGCCAGCAGTTTGTCATACACAGATACGCAGTATTTT.